The 6 T cell receptor beta chains reported below all come from one sample, sequenced in a study of CD8 T cells in Susac syndrome. RNA was extracted with the RNeasy kit, and a quantity of roughly 0.45 to 1 ug was reverse transcribed using random hexamers. TCRdb processed the immunoSEQ multiplex PCR reads anew with MiXCR; each CDR3 protein has one entry. The data contain approximately 190,000 distinct CDR3 sequences, approximately 94% of them singletons. Source material: CD4+ T cells from PBMCs. The receptor source for this set is a human donor with Susac syndrome.

The chain combines TRBV6-5 with TRBJ2-7; weak D call: TRBD2 (6 bases). Germline V lookup: CDR1 MNHEY, CDR2 SVGAGI. Trimming removed 4 bases at V and 4 bases at J, with 11 bases between. This CDR3 contains 13 residues. The DNA for the CDR3 is TGTGCCAGCAGTTGGGGACTTTGGTACGAGCAGTACTTC. It codes for CASSWGLWYEQYF.

This clonotype was observed a handful of times. V gene TRBV29-1 combines with J gene TRBJ2-3, with 7 bases fitting TRBD2. There are 13 residues in the CDR3. The V segment lost 6 bases and the J segment 2 bases; nucleotides outside the gene matches: 5. Germline CDR1 and CDR2: SQVTM and ANQGSEA. Here the CDR3 reads CSVRTRFTDTQYF. CDR3 nucleotide sequence: TGCAGCGTCAGGACTAGGTTCACAGATACGCAGTATTTT.

V usage is TRBV20-1 and J usage is TRBJ2-1; 10 bases are a match to TRBD2. Losses at the gene ends were 2 bases for V and 6 bases for J; bases not matched to a gene: 10. The V gene's germline CDR1 is DFQATT and CDR2 SNEGSKA (reference sequence). The CDR3 covers 16 residues. CDR3 loop: CSARLPQRGGTNEQFF. The CDR3 nucleotides read TGCAGTGCTAGACTCCCTCAGCGGGGGGGGACCAATGAGCAGTTCTTC.

This clonotype occurred once. CDR3 protein: CASSPYRETGYEQFF. In DNA, the CDR3 is TGTGCCAGCAGCCCGTACAGGGAAACGGGGTATGAGCAGTTCTTC. The J gene is TRBJ2-1, the V gene TRBV14; the D gene is possibly TRBD1 (6 bases). Germline loops: CDR1 SGHDN, CDR2 FVKESK. V dropped 4 bases and J dropped 8 bases, with 18 bases sitting between them. The CDR3 length is 15 residues. The variable domain in full, with the rest retrieved from reference TRBV14 and TRBJ2-1, is EAGVTQFPSHSVIEKGQTVTLRCDPISGHDNLYWYRRVMGKEIKFLLHFVKESKQDESGMPNNRFLAERTGGTYSTLKVQPAELEDSGVYFCASSPYRETGYEQFFGPGTRLTVL.

The V gene is TRBV9, the J gene TRBJ2-7, with D possibly matching TRBD1 (6 bases). Germline V lookup: CDR1 SGDLS, CDR2 YYNGEE. The CDR3 is made up of 15 amino acids. With 3 bases removed from V and 0 bases from J, the gap between germline ends came to 13 bases. CDR3 bases: TGTGCCAGCAGCGCCGACCTAGGGGGCTCCTACGAGCAGTACTTC. The encoded protein is CASSADLGGSYEQYF.

This sequence joins TRBV18 and TRBJ2-5; D not certain. The germline V and J ends were trimmed by 6 bases and 3 bases, with 11 bases remaining between them. This CDR3 comprises 13 residues. Germline CDR1 and CDR2: KGHSH and LQKENI. The CDR3 coding sequence is TGTGCCAGCTCGCCCCTGGGGAAAGAGACCCAGTACTTC. It translates to CASSPLGKETQYF.